The text below deals with one T cell receptor beta chain. What it binds is unknown. This sample is part of a study of PD-1 blockade in classical Hodgkin lymphoma. Overall study results and limits: The baseline diversity of complete responders showed similarity to that of newly diagnosed patients. As was reported, newly diagnosed patients showed lower baseline TCR diversity than healthy donors did.

The ends were cut back, 5 bases at V and 5 bases at J, with 16 bases in the middle. This CDR3 spans 14 amino acids. Germline CDR1 is SGHNT and CDR2 is YYREEE (reference sequence). Stated time point: cycle 4 day 1 (C4D1), after around six weeks of nivolumab. Relapse after autologous stem cell transplantation occurred in every patient, and brentuximab vedotin exposure varied. CD8+ T cell isolation from thawed PBMCs was performed by magnetic negative selection. Libraries were prepared by immunoSEQ multiplex PCR; TCRdb keeps only in-frame clonotypes and omits some of them. The table lists some 20,000 clones, 88% of them singletons.

This TCR was sampled from a human donor with classical Hodgkin lymphoma. The material was CD8+ T cells from blood, obtained before the fourth cycle of nivolumab. The chain has TRBV5-4 and TRBJ1-1; weak D call: TRBD1 (6 bases). CDR3 nucleotides: TGTGCCAGCAGTTGGGGGGCAGGCTTAACTGAAGCTTTCTTT. It is translated as CASSWGAGLTEAFF. The complete variable domain, with remaining parts taken from reference TRBV5-4 and TRBJ1-1, reads ETGVTQSPTHLIKTRGQQVTLRCSSQSGHNTVSWYQQALGQGPQFIFQYYREEENGRGNFPPRFSGLQFPNYSSELNVNALELDDSALYLCASSWGAGLTEAFFGQGTRLTVV.